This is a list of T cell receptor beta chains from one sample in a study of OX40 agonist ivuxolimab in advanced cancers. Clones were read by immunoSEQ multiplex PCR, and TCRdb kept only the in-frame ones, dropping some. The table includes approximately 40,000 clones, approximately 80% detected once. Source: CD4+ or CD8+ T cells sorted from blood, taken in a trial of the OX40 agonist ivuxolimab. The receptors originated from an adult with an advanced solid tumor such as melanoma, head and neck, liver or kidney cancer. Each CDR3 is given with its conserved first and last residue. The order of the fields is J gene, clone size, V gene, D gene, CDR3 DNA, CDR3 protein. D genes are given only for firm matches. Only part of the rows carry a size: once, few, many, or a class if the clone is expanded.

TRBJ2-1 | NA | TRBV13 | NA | TGTGCCAGCAGCTCTGTTGGGGAGAGCTCCTACAATGAGCAGTTCTTC | CASSSVGESSYNEQFF
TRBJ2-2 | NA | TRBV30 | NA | TGTGCCTGGAGTGAGGGGTTAGGAACCGGGGAGCTGTTTTTT | CAWSEGLGTGELFF
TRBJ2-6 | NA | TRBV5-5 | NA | TGTGCCAGCAGCTTGTGGTCCGGGAGCTCTGGGGCCAACGTCCTGACTTTC | CASSLWSGSSGANVLTF
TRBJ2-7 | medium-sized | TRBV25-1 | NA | TGTGCCAGCAGCGACCGCAGGGAGCAGTACTTC | CASSDRREQYF
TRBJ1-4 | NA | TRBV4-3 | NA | TGCGCCAGCAGCCCAAAGGGGGGGACGGGGGAAAAACTGTTTTTT | CASSPKGGTGEKLFF
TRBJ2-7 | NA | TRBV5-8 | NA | TGTGCCAGCAGCTTGGGGAGCTACTCCTACGAGCAGTACTTC | CASSLGSYSYEQYF
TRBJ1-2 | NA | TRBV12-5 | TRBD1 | TGTGCTAGTGGTGACAGGGGGCAAGGCTACACCTTC | CASGDRGQGYTF
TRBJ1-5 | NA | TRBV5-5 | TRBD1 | TGTGCCAGCAGCTTCCGGGACAGGGACTATAGCAATCAGCCCCAGCATTTT | CASSFRDRDYSNQPQHF
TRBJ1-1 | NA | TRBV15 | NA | TGTGCCACCAGCAGAGATGGGGGGGAAAACACTGAAGCTTTCTTT | CATSRDGGENTEAFF
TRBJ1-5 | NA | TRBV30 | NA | TGTGCCTGGAGTGTCGGAGGGCATAGCAATCAGCCCCAGCATTTT | CAWSVGGHSNQPQHF
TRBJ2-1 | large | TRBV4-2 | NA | TGTGCCAGCAGCCAAGTGAATGAGCAGTTCTTC | CASSQVNEQFF
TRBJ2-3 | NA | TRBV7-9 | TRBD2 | TGTGCCAGCAAGGGTTCCAGTTGGGAGCGGGGGGGTGAGTCAGATACGCAGTATTTT | CASKGSSWERGGESDTQYF
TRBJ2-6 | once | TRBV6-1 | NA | TGTGCCAGCAGTCTCACGAGCTCTGGGGCCAACGTCCTGACTTTC | CASSLTSSGANVLTF
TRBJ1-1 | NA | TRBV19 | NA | TGTGCCAGCACGTTAGGGAACACTGAAGCTTTCTTT | CASTLGNTEAFF
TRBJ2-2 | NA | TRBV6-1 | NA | TGTGCCAGCAGCCCGGGGCTAGAAACCGGGGAGCTGTTTTTT | CASSPGLETGELFF
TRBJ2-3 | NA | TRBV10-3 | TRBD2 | TGTGCCATCCGGGCGGGACTAGCGGGGGAAGATACGCAGTATTTT | CAIRAGLAGEDTQYF
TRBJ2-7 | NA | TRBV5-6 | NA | TGTGCCAGCAGCCCGGTTAATATAGGGCCCAACTACGAGCAGTACTTC | CASSPVNIGPNYEQYF
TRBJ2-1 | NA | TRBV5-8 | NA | TGTGCCAGCGGGGAAAAGCGGAGAAGCTCCTACAATGAGCAGTTCTTC | CASGEKRRSSYNEQFF
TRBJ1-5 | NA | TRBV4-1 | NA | TGCGCCAGCAGCCAGGGGGTAGGGCAGCCCCAGCATTTT | CASSQGVGQPQHF
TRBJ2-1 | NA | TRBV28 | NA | TGTGCCAGCATCCGTGGGGGGAATGAGCAGTTCTTC | CASIRGGNEQFF
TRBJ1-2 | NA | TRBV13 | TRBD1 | TGTGCCAGCAGCTTGGGACAGGCGCTTGTTAAGGTCTATGGCTACACCTTC | CASSLGQALVKVYGYTF
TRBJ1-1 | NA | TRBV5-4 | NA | TGTGCCAGCAGCTTGAGCAGGCAGGGGCCTGGGGGGGACACTGAAGCTTTCTTT | CASSLSRQGPGGDTEAFF
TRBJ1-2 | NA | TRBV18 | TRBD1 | TGTGCCAGCTCACCAGGGACAGGGCTTTCTAACTATGGCTACACCTTC | CASSPGTGLSNYGYTF
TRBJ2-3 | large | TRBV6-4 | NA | TGTGCCAGCAGTGAAGGGGGGCCCACAGATACGCAGTATTTT | CASSEGGPTDTQYF
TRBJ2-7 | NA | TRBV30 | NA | TGTGCCTGGAATGGACAGAAATACGAGCAGTACTTC | CAWNGQKYEQYF
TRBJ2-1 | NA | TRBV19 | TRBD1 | TGTGCCAGTAGTATAGGGGGACAGGGAGCCTACAATGAGCAGTTCTTC | CASSIGGQGAYNEQFF
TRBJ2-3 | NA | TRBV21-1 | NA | TGTGCCAGTCTGACTAGCGGGAGTGGACGGAGCACAGATACGCAGTATTTT | CASLTSGSGRSTDTQYF
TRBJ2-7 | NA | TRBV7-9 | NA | TGTGCCAGCACCACCACAGGGATCTACGAGCAGTACTTC | CASTTTGIYEQYF
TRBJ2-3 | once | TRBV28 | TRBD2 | TGTGCCAGCAGCACTACCCTTAGCGGGAGGGCCACAGATACGCAGTATTTT | CASSTTLSGRATDTQYF
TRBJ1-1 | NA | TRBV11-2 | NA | TGTGCCAGCAGCCGATACAGGAGCACTGAAGCTTTCTTT | CASSRYRSTEAFF
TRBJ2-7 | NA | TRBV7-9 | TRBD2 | TGTGCCAGCAGCCCAGGGACTAGACCCTACGAGCAGTACTTC | CASSPGTRPYEQYF
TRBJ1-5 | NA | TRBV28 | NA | TGTGCCAGCAGTAAATCAGGGTTTCAGCCCCAGCATTTT | CASSKSGFQPQHF
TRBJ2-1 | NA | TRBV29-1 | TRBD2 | TGCACCCTGACGGGGGGGGGAGAGCAGTTCTTC | CTLTGGGEQFF
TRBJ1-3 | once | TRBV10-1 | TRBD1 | TGCGCCAGCAGAGTGGACAGGTGGGGACACTCTGGAAACACCATATATTTT | CASRVDRWGHSGNTIYF
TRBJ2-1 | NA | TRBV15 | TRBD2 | TGTGCCACCTCACTAGCGGGAGTTTGGAATGAGCAGTTCTTC | CATSLAGVWNEQFF
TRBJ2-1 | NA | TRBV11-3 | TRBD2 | TGTGCCAGCAGCGGGACTACCCTAAATGAGCAGTTCTTC | CASSGTTLNEQFF
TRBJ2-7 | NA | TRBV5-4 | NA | TGCGCCAGCAGCCCCGAGGGAGTCGGCGAGCAGTACTTC | CASSPEGVGEQYF
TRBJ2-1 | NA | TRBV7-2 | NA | TGTGCCAGCAGCTTAGTTATAAACAATGAGCAGTTCTTC | CASSLVINNEQFF
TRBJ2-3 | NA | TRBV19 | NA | TGTGCCAGTAGTATTCTGGAGGGAGTGGATACGCAGTATTTT | CASSILEGVDTQYF
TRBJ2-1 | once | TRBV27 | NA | TGTGCCAGCAGTTTCGGAGTAGCGGACTACAATGAGCAGTTCTTC | CASSFGVADYNEQFF
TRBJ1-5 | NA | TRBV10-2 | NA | TGCGCCAGCAGTGATTGGGGTGGAAGCAATCAGCCCCAGCATTTT | CASSDWGGSNQPQHF
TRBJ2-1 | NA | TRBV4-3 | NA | TGCGCCAGCAGCCCCAGCTCCTACAATGAGCAGTTCTTC | CASSPSSYNEQFF
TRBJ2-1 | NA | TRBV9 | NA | TGTGCCAGCAGCGTAGACGGGGGCCTCAACAATGAGCAGTTCTTC | CASSVDGGLNNEQFF
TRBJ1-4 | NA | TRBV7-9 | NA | TGTGCCAGCAGCATGGGTGACCCTTATAATGAAAAACTGTTTTTT | CASSMGDPYNEKLFF
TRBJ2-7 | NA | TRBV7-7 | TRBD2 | TGTGCCAGCAGCTTAGATCTAGCGGGTGAGCAGTACTTC | CASSLDLAGEQYF
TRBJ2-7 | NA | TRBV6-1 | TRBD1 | TGTGCCACCTCGACAGGGGAAGACTACGAGCAGTACTTC | CATSTGEDYEQYF
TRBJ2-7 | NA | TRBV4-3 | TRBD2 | TGCGCCAGCAGACAACTAGCGGGGGATTTAACCTACGAGCAGTACTTC | CASRQLAGDLTYEQYF
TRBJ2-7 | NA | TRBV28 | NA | TGTGCCAGCAGTCCCAGGCATGCGTCCTACGAGCAGTACTTC | CASSPRHASYEQYF
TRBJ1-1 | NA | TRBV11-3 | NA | TGTGCCAGCAGCTTAGATGGGGGGACTGAAGCTTTCTTT | CASSLDGGTEAFF
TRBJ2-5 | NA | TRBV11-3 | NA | TGTGCCAGCAGCTCGCTGACTAGACCAGAGACCCAGTACTTC | CASSSLTRPETQYF
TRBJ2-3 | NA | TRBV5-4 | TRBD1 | TGTGCCAGCACCGAATTGGGATCTACAGGGGATCCCTCTACAGATACGCAGTATTTT | CASTELGSTGDPSTDTQYF
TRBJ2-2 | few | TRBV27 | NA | TGTGCCAGCAGTTTTGCCAAGGGGATGCGAACCGGGGAGCTGTTTTTT | CASSFAKGMRTGELFF
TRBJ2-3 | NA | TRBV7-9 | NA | TGTGCCAGCAGCTTAGTTCTCCTGGCAGATACGCAGTATTTT | CASSLVLLADTQYF
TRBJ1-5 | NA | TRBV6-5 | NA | TGTGCCAGCAGTGAATCCGAGTCCCAGCCCCAGCATTTT | CASSESESQPQHF
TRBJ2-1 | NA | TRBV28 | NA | TGTGCCAGCAGTTTATTCCCAGGCTCCTACAATGAGCAGTTCTTC | CASSLFPGSYNEQFF
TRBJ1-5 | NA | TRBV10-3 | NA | TGTGCCATCAAAGCGACAGAGGATAGCAATCAGCCCCAGCATTTT | CAIKATEDSNQPQHF
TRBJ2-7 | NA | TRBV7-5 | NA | TGTGCCAGCAGCTTAGCGACTTCCCCAGGGGGGTACGAGCAGTACTTC | CASSLATSPGGYEQYF